This record concerns one T cell receptor beta chain sequence. The sample is drawn from a study of T cell changes during pregnancy in multiple sclerosis. Produced via immunoSEQ multiplex PCR; TCRdb's table is partial and in-frame only. The table includes about 84,000 clones, around 93% detected once. CDR1 and CDR2 from the germline V gene are MGHRA and YSYEKL. This CDR3 has 15 residues. Trimming shortened V by 1 base and J by 2 bases, and 11 bases separated the two germline ends. This chain links TRBV4-1 with TRBJ1-1; D perhaps matches TRBD1 (6 bases). This TCR was recovered from a female donor with multiple sclerosis, enrolled in a pregnancy study. The sequencing used peripheral blood, collected in the third trimester of pregnancy. The CDR3 coding sequence is TGCGCCAGCAGCCAAGCCCGGACAGTCAACACTGAAGCTTTCTTT. Its translation: CASSQARTVNTEAFF.